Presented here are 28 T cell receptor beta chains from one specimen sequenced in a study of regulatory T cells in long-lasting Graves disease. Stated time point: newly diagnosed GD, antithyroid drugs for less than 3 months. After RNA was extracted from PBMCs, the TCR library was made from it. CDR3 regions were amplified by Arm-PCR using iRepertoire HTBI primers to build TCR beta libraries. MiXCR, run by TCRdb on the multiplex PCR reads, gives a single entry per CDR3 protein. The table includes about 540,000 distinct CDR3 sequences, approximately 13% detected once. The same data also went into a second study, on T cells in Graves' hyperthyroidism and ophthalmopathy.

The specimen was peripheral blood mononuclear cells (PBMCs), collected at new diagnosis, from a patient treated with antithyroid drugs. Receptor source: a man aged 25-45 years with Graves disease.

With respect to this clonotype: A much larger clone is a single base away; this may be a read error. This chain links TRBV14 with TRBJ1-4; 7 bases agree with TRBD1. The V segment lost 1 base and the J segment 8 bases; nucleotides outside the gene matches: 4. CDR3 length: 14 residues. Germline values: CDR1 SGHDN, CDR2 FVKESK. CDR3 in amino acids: CASSQAQGREKLFF. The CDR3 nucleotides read TGTGCCAGCAGCCAAGCACAGGGGCGAGAAAAACTGTTTTTT.

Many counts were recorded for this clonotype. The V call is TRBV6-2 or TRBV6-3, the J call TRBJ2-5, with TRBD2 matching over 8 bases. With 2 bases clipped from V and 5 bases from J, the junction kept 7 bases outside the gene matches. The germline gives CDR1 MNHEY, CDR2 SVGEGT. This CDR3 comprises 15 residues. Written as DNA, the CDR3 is TGTGCCAGCAGTTACCCCCAGCGGGAGAGGGAGACCCAGTACTTC. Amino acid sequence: CASSYPQRERETQYF.

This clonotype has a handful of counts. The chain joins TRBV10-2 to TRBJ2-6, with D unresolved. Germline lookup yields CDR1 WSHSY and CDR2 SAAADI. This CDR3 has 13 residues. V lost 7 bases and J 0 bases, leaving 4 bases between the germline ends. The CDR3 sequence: CASTISGANVLTF. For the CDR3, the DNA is TGCGCCAGCACTATCTCTGGGGCCAACGTCCTGACTTTC.

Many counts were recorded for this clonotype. CDR3 residues: CASGLFTGTGDEKLFF. The CDR3 DNA sequence: TGTGCCAGCGGTCTATTTACCGGGACAGGGGATGAAAAACTGTTTTTT. This chain connects TRBV6-1 to TRBJ1-4, with 10 positions matching TRBD1. Germline assignment: CDR1 MNHNS and CDR2 SASEGT. Trimming removed 8 bases from V and 6 bases from J; junction bases left unmatched: 12. The CDR3 length is 16 residues.

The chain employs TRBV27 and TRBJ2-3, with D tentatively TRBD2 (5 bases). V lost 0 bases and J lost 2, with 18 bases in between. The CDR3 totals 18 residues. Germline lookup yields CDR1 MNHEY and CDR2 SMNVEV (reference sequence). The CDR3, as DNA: TGTGCCAGCAGTTTATCGGTGGAGCGGCCCTGGGTCACAGATACGCAGTATTTT. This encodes CASSLSVERPWVTDTQYF.

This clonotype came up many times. CDR3 protein: CASIMDGYEQYF. The CDR3 DNA is TGTGCCAGCATCATGGACGGTTACGAGCAGTACTTC. The chain couples TRBV2 to TRBJ2-7; D is ambiguous. The V end was cut by 7 bases, the J end by 4 bases, with 11 bases between. This CDR3 spans 12 amino acids. In germline, CDR1 is SNHLY, CDR2 FYNNEI.

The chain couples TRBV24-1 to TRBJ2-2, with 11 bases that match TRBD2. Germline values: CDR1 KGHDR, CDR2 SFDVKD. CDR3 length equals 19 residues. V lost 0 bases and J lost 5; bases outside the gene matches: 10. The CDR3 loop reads CATSDLKLAGGVRTGELFF. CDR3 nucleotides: TGTGCCACCAGTGATTTGAAGCTAGCGGGAGGAGTAAGGACCGGGGAGCTGTTTTTT.

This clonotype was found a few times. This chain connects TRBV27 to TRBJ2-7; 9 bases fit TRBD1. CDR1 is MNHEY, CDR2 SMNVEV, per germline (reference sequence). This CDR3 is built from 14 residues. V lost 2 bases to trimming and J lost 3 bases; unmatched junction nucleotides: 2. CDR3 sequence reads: CASSLRTGVYEQYF. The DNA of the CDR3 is TGTGCCAGCAGTTTAAGGACAGGGGTCTACGAGCAGTACTTC.

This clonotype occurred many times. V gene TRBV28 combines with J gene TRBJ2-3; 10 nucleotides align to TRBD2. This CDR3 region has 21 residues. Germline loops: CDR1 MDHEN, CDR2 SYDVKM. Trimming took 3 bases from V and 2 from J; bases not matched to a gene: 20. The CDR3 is CASSFLYPDLIAGGPTDTQYF. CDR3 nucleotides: TGTGCCAGCAGTTTCCTTTATCCAGATCTCATAGCGGGAGGACCCACAGATACGCAGTATTTT.

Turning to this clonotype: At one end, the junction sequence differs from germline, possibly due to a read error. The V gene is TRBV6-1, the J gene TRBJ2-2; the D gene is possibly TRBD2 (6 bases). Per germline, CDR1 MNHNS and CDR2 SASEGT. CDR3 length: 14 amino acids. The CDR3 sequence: CASILLANTGKLFF. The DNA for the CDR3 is TGTGCCAGCATTCTCCTAGCGAACACCGGGAAGCTGTTTTTT.

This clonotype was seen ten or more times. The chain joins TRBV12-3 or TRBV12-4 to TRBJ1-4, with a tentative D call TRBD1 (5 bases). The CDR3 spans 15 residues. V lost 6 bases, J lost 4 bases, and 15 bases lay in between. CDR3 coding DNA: TGTGCCAGCAGGCCCCCAGGGCCTTTTAATGAAAAACTGTTTTTT. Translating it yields CASRPPGPFNEKLFF.

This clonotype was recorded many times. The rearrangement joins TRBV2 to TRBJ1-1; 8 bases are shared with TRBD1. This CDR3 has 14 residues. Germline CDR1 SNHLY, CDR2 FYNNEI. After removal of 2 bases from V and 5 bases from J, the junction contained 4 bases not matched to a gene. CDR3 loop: CASSERQGRTEAFF. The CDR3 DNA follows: TGTGCCAGCAGTGAAAGACAGGGGAGGACTGAAGCTTTCTTT. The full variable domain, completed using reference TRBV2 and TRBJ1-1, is EPEVTQTPSHQVTQMGQEVILRCVPISNHLYFYWYRQILGQKVEFLVSFYNNEISEKSEIFDDQFSVERPDGSNFTLKIRSTKLEDSAMYFCASSERQGRTEAFFGQGTRLTVV.

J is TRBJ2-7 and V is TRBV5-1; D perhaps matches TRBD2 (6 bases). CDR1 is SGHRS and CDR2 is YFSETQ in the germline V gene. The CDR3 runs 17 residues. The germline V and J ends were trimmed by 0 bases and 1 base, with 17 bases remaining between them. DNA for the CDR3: TGCGCCAGCAGCTTGGGGGCAGCGGCGGGATATTCCTACGAGCAGTACTTC. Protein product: CASSLGAAAGYSYEQYF.

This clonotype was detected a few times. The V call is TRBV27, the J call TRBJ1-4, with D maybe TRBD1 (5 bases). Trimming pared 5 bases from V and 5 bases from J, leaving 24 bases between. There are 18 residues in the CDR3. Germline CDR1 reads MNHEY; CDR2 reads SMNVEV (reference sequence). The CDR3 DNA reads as TGTGCCAGCAGTCCGCGGGGGGGGGAACCCGACCGAAATGAAAAACTGTTTTTT. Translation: CASSPRGGEPDRNEKLFF.

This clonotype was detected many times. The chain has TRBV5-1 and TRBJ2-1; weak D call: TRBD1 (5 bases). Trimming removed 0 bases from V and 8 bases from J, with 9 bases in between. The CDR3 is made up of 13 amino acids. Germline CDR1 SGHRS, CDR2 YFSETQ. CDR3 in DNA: TGCGCCAGCAGCTTGGGCAGGGTAGATGAGCAGTTCTTC. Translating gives CASSLGRVDEQFF. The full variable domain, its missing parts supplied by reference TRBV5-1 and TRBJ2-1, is KAGVTQTPRYLIKTRGQQVTLSCSPISGHRSVSWYQQTPGQGLQFLFEYFSETQRNKGNFPGRFSGRQFSNSRSEMNVSTLELGDSALYLCASSLGRVDEQFFGPGTRLTVL.

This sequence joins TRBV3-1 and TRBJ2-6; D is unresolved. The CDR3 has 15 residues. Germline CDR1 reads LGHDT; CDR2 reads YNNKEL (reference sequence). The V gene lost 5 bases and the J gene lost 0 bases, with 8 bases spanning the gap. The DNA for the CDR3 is TGTGCCAGCAGCGCGAGAAGCTCTGGGGCCAACGTCCTGACTTTC. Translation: CASSARSSGANVLTF. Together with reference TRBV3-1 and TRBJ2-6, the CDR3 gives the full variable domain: DTAVSQTPKYLVTQMGNDKSIKCEQNLGHDTMYWYKQDSKKFLKIMFSYNNKELIINETVPNRFSPKSPDKAHLNLHINSLELGDSAVYFCASSARSSGANVLTFGAGSRLTVL.

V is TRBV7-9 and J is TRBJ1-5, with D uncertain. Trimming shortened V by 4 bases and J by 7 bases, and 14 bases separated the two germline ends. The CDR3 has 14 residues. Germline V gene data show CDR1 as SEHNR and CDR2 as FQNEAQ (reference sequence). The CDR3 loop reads CASSSTPDGQPQHF. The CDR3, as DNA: TGTGCCAGCAGCTCGACACCGGATGGGCAGCCCCAGCATTTT.

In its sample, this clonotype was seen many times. Here the CDR3 reads CASSRGTGTNSGANVLTF. The DNA of the CDR3 is TGTGCCAGCAGTCGCGGTACAGGGACCAACTCTGGGGCCAACGTCCTGACTTTC. The chain employs TRBV6-1 and TRBJ2-6; D is possibly TRBD1 (6 bases). From germline, CDR1 is MNHNS and CDR2 SASEGT. CDR3 size: 18 residues. V lost 5 bases and J lost 0, with 17 bases in between.

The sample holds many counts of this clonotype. CDR3 residues: CASSPIWTSGLETQYF. The CDR3 DNA reads as TGTGCCAGCAGCCCCATCTGGACTAGCGGTTTGGAGACCCAGTACTTC. This chain uses TRBV7-6 with TRBJ2-5, with 10 nucleotides matching TRBD2. The germline CDR1 and CDR2 sequences are SGHVS and FNYEAQ. This CDR3 comprises 16 residues. V trimming: 5 bases; J trimming: 5 bases; junction bases outside the gene matches: 11. Together with reference TRBV7-6 and TRBJ2-5, the CDR3 gives the full variable domain: GAGVSQSPRYKVTKRGQDVALRCDPISGHVSLYWYRQALGQGPEFLTYFNYEAQQDKSGLPNDRFSAERPEGSISTLTIQRTEQRDSAMYRCASSPIWTSGLETQYFGPGTRLLVL.

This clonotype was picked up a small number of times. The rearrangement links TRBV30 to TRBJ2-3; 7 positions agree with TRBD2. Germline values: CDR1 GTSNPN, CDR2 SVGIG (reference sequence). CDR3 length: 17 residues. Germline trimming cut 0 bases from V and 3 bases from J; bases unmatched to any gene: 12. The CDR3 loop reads CAWSVSPPGGGTDTQYF. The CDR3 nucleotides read TGTGCCTGGAGTGTATCTCCCCCCGGGGGAGGGACAGATACGCAGTATTTT.

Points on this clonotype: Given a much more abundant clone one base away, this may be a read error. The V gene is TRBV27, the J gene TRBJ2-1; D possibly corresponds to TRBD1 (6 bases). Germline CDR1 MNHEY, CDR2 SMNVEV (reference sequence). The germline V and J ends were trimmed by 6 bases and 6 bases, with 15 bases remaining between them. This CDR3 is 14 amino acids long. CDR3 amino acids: CASSLGQRLNEQFF. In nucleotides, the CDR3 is TGTGCCAGCAGCCTAGGACAGAGACTCAATGAGCAGTTCTTC.

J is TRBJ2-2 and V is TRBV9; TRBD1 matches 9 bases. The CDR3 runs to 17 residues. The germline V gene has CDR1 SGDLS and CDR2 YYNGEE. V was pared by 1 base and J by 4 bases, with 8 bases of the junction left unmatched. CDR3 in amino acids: CASSVTGTGLSTGELFF. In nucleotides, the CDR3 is TGTGCCAGCAGCGTAACCGGGACAGGGTTAAGCACCGGGGAGCTGTTTTTT.

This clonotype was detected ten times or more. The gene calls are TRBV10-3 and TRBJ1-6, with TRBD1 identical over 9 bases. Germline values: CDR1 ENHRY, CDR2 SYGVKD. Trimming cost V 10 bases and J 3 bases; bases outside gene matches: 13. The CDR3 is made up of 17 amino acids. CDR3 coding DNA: TGTGCCACCCGGCTGACAGGGGGAAGGGACTATAATTCACCCCTCCACTTT. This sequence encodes CATRLTGGRDYNSPLHF.

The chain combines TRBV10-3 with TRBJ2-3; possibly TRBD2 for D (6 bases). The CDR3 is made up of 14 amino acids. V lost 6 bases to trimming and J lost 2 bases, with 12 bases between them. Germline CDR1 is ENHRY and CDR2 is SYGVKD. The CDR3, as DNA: TGTGCCATCAGAGATAGCGGAAACACAGATACGCAGTATTTT. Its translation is CAIRDSGNTDTQYF.

This chain's CDR3 is CASSLIAWGSTDTQYF. DNA for the CDR3: TGTGCCAGCAGTTTGATAGCGTGGGGGAGCACAGATACGCAGTATTTT. The chain carries TRBV12-3 or TRBV12-4 and TRBJ2-3; D may match TRBD1 or TRBD2 (5 bases each). The germline V and J ends were trimmed by 3 bases and 0 bases, with 13 bases remaining between them. The CDR3 covers 16 residues.

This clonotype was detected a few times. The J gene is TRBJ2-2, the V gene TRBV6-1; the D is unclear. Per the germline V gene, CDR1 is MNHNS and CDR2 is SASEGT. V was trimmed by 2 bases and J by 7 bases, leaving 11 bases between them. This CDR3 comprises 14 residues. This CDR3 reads CASSESPVIGELFF. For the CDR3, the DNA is TGTGCCAGCAGTGAAAGTCCAGTAATCGGGGAGCTGTTTTTT.

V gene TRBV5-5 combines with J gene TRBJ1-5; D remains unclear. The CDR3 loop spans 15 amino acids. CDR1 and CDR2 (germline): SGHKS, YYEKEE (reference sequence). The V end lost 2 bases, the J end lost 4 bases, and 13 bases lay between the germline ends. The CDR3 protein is CASSFRGRDNQPQHF. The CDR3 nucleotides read TGTGCCAGCAGCTTTCGCGGCCGGGATAATCAGCCCCAGCATTTT.

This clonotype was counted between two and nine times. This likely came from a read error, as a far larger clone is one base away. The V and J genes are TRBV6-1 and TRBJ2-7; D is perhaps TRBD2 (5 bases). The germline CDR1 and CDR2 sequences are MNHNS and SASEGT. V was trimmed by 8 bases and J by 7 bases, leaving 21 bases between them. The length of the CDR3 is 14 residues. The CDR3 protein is CASSPEGSYNEQYF. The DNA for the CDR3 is TGTGCCAGCTCCCCCGAGGGCTCGTACAATGAGCAGTACTTC.